The sequence of this TCR beta chain was determined in a study of post-analysis software for immune sequencing data. The overall study: Disease trajectories encompassed relapsing-remitting, secondary progressive and progressive-relapsing multiple sclerosis.

This CDR3 is 14 amino acids long. Germline CDR1 is MNHEY and CDR2 is SVGAGI. V was pared by 5 bases and J by 0 bases, with 10 bases between. Turning to this clonotype: What it binds is unknown.

Unique molecular identifiers were carried by the TCR beta cDNA libraries. Each batch of about 0.95 to 10 million T cells produced some 500,000 cDNA molecules. Using its own MiXCR run on the PCR reads, TCRdb lists one record per CDR3 protein. The table shows 350,000 to 450,000 distinct CDR3 sequences, with around 33% occurring only once. Study results and caveats: Among a handful of TRBV segments more frequent in patients than controls were TRBV5-6, TRBV5-1 and TRBV20-1. F measure showed strong co-clustering of same-batch samples. Controls had significantly higher normalized Chao1 diversity than multiple sclerosis patients.

This receptor was identified in a girl aged 5 to 17 with multiple sclerosis. Sequencing input: blood. The chain links TRBV6-5 to TRBJ1-1, with D unresolved. This CDR3 is CASSQAALNTEAFF. The DNA of the CDR3 is TGTGCCAGCAGTCAAGCGGCACTGAACACTGAAGCTTTCTTT.